The rows below give T cell receptor beta chains drawn from one sample of a study of T cells in Graves' hyperthyroidism and ophthalmopathy. TCRdb used MiXCR to reprocess the multiplex PCR reads, holding one entry per CDR3 protein. This sample has about 360,000 distinct CDR3 sequences; approximately 13% occur once, and the top ten carry around 9.2%. Material for sequencing was blood. The receptors originated from a woman between 18 and 30 years old with Graves' hyperthyroidism. CDR3s include the opening cysteine and the closing phenylalanine or tryptophan. The order of the fields is V gene, J gene, D gene, clone size, CDR3 protein, CDR3 DNA. A D gene is named only where the DNA matches it firmly. Some rows mark clone size as missing; the rest say once, few, many or name a class of expanded clone.

V: TRBV7-2
J: TRBJ1-1
D: TRBD1
size: many
CDR3: CASSVAPGQTTEAFF
DNA: TGTGCCAGCAGCGTAGCTCCGGGACAGACCACTGAAGCTTTCTTT

V: TRBV10-3
J: TRBJ2-7
D: .
size: .
CDR3: CAISDMGGGYEQYF
DNA: TGTGCCATCAGTGATATGGGGGGAGGCTACGAGCAGTACTTC

V: TRBV5-1
J: TRBJ2-5
D: TRBD2
size: .
CDR3: CASSSTSGSPETQYF
DNA: TGCGCCAGCAGCTCCACTAGCGGGAGCCCAGAGACCCAGTACTTC

V: TRBV18
J: TRBJ2-3
D: .
size: many
CDR3: CASSPQDAGPTDTQYF
DNA: TGTGCCAGCTCACCGCAGGATGCGGGACCCACAGATACGCAGTATTTT

V: TRBV30
J: TRBJ2-7
D: TRBD2
size: many
CDR3: CAWKRDSYEQYF
DNA: TGTGCCTGGAAGCGGGACTCCTACGAGCAGTACTTC

V: TRBV12-3/TRBV12-4
J: TRBJ2-1
D: TRBD2
size: .
CDR3: CASSFLAGRSEQFF
DNA: TGTGCCAGCAGTTTCCTAGCGGGGAGGAGTGAGCAGTTCTTC

V: TRBV19
J: TRBJ2-2
D: TRBD1
size: many
CDR3: CASSSRTGTNTGELFF
DNA: TGTGCCAGTAGTTCCAGGACAGGAACGAACACCGGGGAGCTGTTTTTT

V: TRBV29-1
J: TRBJ2-5
D: .
size: .
CDR3: CSVEDGGETQYF
DNA: TGCAGCGTTGAAGATGGGGGGGAGACCCAGTACTTC

V: TRBV13
J: TRBJ1-4
D: .
size: few
CDR3: CASSSRRDTDEKLFF
DNA: TGTGCCAGCAGCTCGAGGCGGGACACGGATGAAAAACTGTTTTTT

V: TRBV15
J: TRBJ1-6
D: .
size: many
CDR3: CATSRDWGPSNSPLHF
DNA: TGTGCCACCAGCAGAGACTGGGGACCGTCTAATTCACCCCTCCACTTT

V: TRBV20-1
J: TRBJ1-6
D: TRBD1
size: .
CDR3: CSARVGQGGSPLHF
DNA: TGCAGTGCTAGAGTTGGACAGGGAGGTTCACCCCTCCACTTT

V: TRBV28
J: TRBJ2-1
D: TRBD2
size: .
CDR3: CASSSTGTSGGRDEQFF
DNA: TGTGCCAGCAGTTCGACTGGGACTAGCGGGGGGCGGGATGAGCAGTTCTTC

V: TRBV18
J: TRBJ2-7
D: .
size: .
CDR3: CASSPAGSSYKQYF
DNA: TGTGCCAGCTCACCAGCGGGAAGCTCCTACAAGCAGTACTTC

V: TRBV6-2/TRBV6-3
J: TRBJ2-1
D: .
size: many
CDR3: CASSYEVVLGGKFDEQFF
DNA: TGTGCCAGCAGTTACGAGGTGGTCCTGGGAGGAAAATTTGATGAGCAGTTCTTC

V: TRBV11-2
J: TRBJ1-4
D: TRBD1
size: many
CDR3: CASSPRTGRVEKLFF
DNA: TGTGCCAGCAGCCCCCGGACAGGGAGGGTTGAAAAACTGTTTTTT

V: TRBV5-6
J: TRBJ2-1
D: .
size: .
CDR3: CASSLIQDNEQSF
DNA: TGTGCCAGCAGCTTGATACAGGACAATGAGCAGTCCTTC

V: TRBV19
J: TRBJ1-5
D: .
size: .
CDR3: CASGLSQHF
DNA: TGTGCCAGTGGGCTTAGCCAGCATTTT

V: TRBV19
J: TRBJ1-1
D: .
size: many
CDR3: CATRGGGGAEAFF
DNA: TGTGCCACCCGTGGGGGGGGAGGCGCTGAAGCTTTCTTT

V: TRBV11-2
J: TRBJ2-5
D: TRBD1
size: many
CDR3: CASSLVAGGETQYF
DNA: TGTGCCAGCAGCTTAGTGGCAGGGGGAGAGACCCAGTACTTC

V: TRBV7-3
J: TRBJ2-6
D: TRBD1
size: .
CDR3: CASSPSDRVGLSGANVLTF
DNA: TGTGCCAGCAGCCCATCGGACAGGGTTGGCCTCTCTGGGGCCAACGTCCTGACTTTC

V: TRBV20-1
J: TRBJ2-7
D: .
size: many
CDR3: CSAPHDTTYEQYF
DNA: TGCAGTGCCCCCCATGATACAACCTACGAGCAGTACTTC

V: TRBV20-1
J: TRBJ1-2
D: .
size: many
CDR3: CSTDRRDGYTF
DNA: TGCAGTACGGACAGAAGGGATGGCTACACCTTC

V: TRBV29-1
J: TRBJ2-7
D: .
size: many
CDR3: CSARGNSYEQYF
DNA: TGCAGCGCCAGGGGAAATTCCTACGAGCAGTACTTC

V: TRBV27
J: TRBJ1-1
D: TRBD1
size: .
CDR3: CASSLAGGLLYTEAFF
DNA: TGTGCCAGCAGTTTGGCAGGGGGCTTGTTGTATACTGAAGCTTTCTTT

V: TRBV5-1
J: TRBJ2-2
D: .
size: few
CDR3: CASSLVMTNTGELFF
DNA: TGTGCCAGCAGCTTGGTTATGACGAACACCGGGGAGCTGTTTTTT

V: TRBV27
J: TRBJ2-1
D: .
size: many
CDR3: CASSVGSTYNEQFF
DNA: TGTGCCAGCAGTGTGGGGAGCACCTACAATGAGCAGTTCTTC

V: TRBV7-9
J: TRBJ2-3
D: .
size: .
CDR3: CASSPGRASSSTDTQYF
DNA: TGTGCCAGCAGCCCGGGCCGAGCTTCGTCTAGCACAGATACGCAGTATTTT

V: TRBV20-1
J: TRBJ1-1
D: .
size: many
CDR3: CSASTAGGTEAFF
DNA: TGCAGTGCCTCGACAGCGGGGGGGACTGAAGCTTTCTTT

V: TRBV12-3/TRBV12-4
J: TRBJ2-7
D: .
size: many
CDR3: CASRRDQYYEQYF
DNA: TGTGCCAGCAGGCGGGACCAGTACTACGAGCAGTACTTC

V: TRBV28
J: TRBJ1-2
D: .
size: many
CDR3: CASLGPSEWRTNYGYTF
DNA: TGTGCCAGCCTTGGGCCGAGCGAATGGCGAACTAACTATGGCTACACCTTC

V: TRBV5-1
J: TRBJ1-3
D: .
size: few
CDR3: CASSPATAPGNTIYF
DNA: TGCGCCAGCAGCCCGGCGACAGCTCCGGGAAACACCATATATTTT

V: TRBV28
J: TRBJ2-7
D: TRBD1
size: few
CDR3: CASGGWTGSTYEQYF
DNA: TGTGCCAGCGGAGGATGGACAGGGAGCACCTACGAGCAGTACTTC

V: TRBV6-2/TRBV6-3
J: TRBJ2-1
D: .
size: many
CDR3: CASTETGGEQFF
DNA: TGTGCCAGCACCGAAACTGGGGGAGAGCAGTTCTTC

V: TRBV27
J: TRBJ2-6
D: .
size: few
CDR3: CASIAQAGAGANVLTF
DNA: TGTGCCAGCATAGCTCAAGCAGGGGCTGGGGCCAACGTCCTGACTTTC

V: TRBV28
J: TRBJ2-5
D: TRBD1
size: many
CDR3: CASSSTGPDRAKETQYF
DNA: TGTGCCAGCAGTTCCACGGGGCCGGACAGGGCTAAAGAGACCCAGTACTTC

V: TRBV6-1
J: TRBJ2-3
D: .
size: few
CDR3: CASTPDGRDTQYF
DNA: TGTGCCAGCACACCGGACGGGAGAGATACGCAGTATTTT

V: TRBV11-3
J: TRBJ2-1
D: TRBD2
size: many
CDR3: CASSLGGGSLYNEQFF
DNA: TGTGCCAGCAGCTTAGGGGGCGGGAGCCTATACAATGAGCAGTTCTTC

V: TRBV6-5
J: TRBJ1-4
D: .
size: .
CDR3: CASSSGPINERLFF
DNA: TGTGCCAGCAGTTCGGGACCGATTAATGAAAGACTGTTTTTT

V: TRBV7-2
J: TRBJ2-7
D: TRBD2
size: many
CDR3: CASSFPLAGGPYEQYF
DNA: TGTGCCAGCAGCTTCCCTTTAGCGGGAGGGCCGTACGAGCAGTACTTC

V: TRBV14
J: TRBJ2-1
D: .
size: .
CDR3: CASSQVRALHNEQFF
DNA: TGTGCCAGCAGCCAAGTCCGGGCCCTACACAATGAGCAGTTCTTC